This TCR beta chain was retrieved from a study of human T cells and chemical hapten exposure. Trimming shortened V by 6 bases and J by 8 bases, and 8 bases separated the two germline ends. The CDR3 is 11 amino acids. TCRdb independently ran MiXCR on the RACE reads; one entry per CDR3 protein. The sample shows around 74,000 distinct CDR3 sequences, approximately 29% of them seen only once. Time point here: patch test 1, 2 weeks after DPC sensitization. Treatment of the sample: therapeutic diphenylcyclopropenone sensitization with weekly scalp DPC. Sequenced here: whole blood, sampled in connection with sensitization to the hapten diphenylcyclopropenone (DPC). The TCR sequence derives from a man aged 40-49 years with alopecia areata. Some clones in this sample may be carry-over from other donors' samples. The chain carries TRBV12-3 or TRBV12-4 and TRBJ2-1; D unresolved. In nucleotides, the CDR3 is TGTGCCAGCAGCCGAGCAGATGAGCAGTTCTTC. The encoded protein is CASSRADEQFF.